The following is a T cell receptor beta chain sequence with its context. What it recognizes is unknown. RNA transcripts provided the source from which TCR beta CDR3 regions were amplified. Initially, a first-round RT-PCR of the TCR CDR3 employed the HTBI primer set. TCRdb independently ran MiXCR on the multiplex PCR reads; one entry per CDR3 protein. The data hold around 340,000 distinct CDR3 sequences, with roughly 14% observed a single time. V dropped 5 bases and J dropped 0 bases, with 19 bases sitting between them. CDR1 is SGHVS, CDR2 FNYEAQ, per germline. CDR3 length: 17 amino acids. The patients, who ranged from 18 to 65 in age, presented with newly diagnosed hyperthyroidism lasting under 2 months. These data are taken from a study of T cells in Graves' hyperthyroidism and ophthalmopathy. Study-level points and caveats: Blood also carried most thyroid clonotypes expanded above 0.001. Separating ophthalmopathy from stable hyperthyroidism was achieved by a 13 V-J model.

The sequence was obtained from a woman in her 30s with Graves' hyperthyroidism. V is TRBV7-6 and J is TRBJ1-1; D not resolved. Input material: blood. As DNA, the CDR3 is TGTGCCAGCAGCCCCCACGAGGGCGCTTTGGTGAACACTGAAGCTTTCTTT. This gives the protein CASSPHEGALVNTEAFF.